A single sample gave rise to the 17 T cell receptor beta chains below, sequenced in a study of blood T cell repertoires in COVID-19. Some clones are missing from TCRdb's copy, which holds only in-frame ones; the method was immunoSEQ multiplex PCR. The data hold 200,000 to 300,000 clones, with roughly 86% observed a single time. Sequencing was carried out using peripheral blood. The receptors were sampled from a middle-aged man with acute or convalescent COVID-19.

This chain joins TRBV27 and TRBJ2-7; TRBD2 matches at 7 bases. The CDR3 is made up of 13 amino acids. Looked up from germline, CDR1 is MNHEY and CDR2 is SMNVEV (reference sequence). The junction had 6 bases not matched to a gene; V was cut back by 5 bases and J by 5 bases. The CDR3 nucleotides read TGTGCCAGCAGTGCGATGACTAGCCACGAGCAGTACTTC. It translates to CASSAMTSHEQYF.

V usage is TRBV24-1 and J usage is TRBJ1-2, with D possibly TRBD1 on 5 matching bases. V dropped 1 base and J dropped 7 bases, with 9 bases sitting between them. CDR3 length: 13 residues. CDR1 is KGHDR and CDR2 is SFDVKD in the germline V gene. DNA of the CDR3: TGTGCCACCAGTGATTTCATCGGGGGTGGCTACACCTTC. This sequence encodes CATSDFIGGGYTF.

The chain is built from TRBV19 and TRBJ1-2; maybe TRBD1 (5 bases). Looked up from germline, CDR1 is LNHDA and CDR2 is SQIVND (reference sequence). This CDR3 comprises 13 residues. Trimming removed 7 bases at V and 3 bases at J, with 12 bases between. CDR3 DNA sequence: TGTGCCAGTAATTTTCGGGGGGACTATGGCTACACCTTC. Its translation: CASNFRGDYGYTF.

The chain couples TRBV28 to TRBJ2-1; D might be TRBD1 (6 bases). Trimming stripped 5 bases from V and 0 bases from J, with 14 bases between. Germline assignment: CDR1 MDHEN and CDR2 SYDVKM. CDR3 size: 16 residues. CDR3 protein: CASSHRETSSYNEQFF. The CDR3 coding sequence is TGTGCCAGCAGTCACAGGGAGACCAGCTCCTACAATGAGCAGTTCTTC.

The chain carries TRBV11-3 and TRBJ2-7; tentatively, D is TRBD2 (5 bases). Germline values: CDR1 SGHNT, CDR2 YENEEA. The CDR3 length is 14 residues. V was shortened by 4 bases and J by 4 bases, with 14 bases between the two germline ends. The CDR3 sequence: CASSSRAGPYEQYF. In DNA form, the CDR3 reads TGTGCCAGCAGCTCGCGGGCTGGACCGTACGAGCAGTACTTC.

This clone was seen only once. V is TRBV29-1 and J is TRBJ2-2; 9 bases map to TRBD1. CDR1 is SQVTM, CDR2 ANQGSEA, per germline. Losses at the gene ends were 6 bases for V and 6 bases for J; bases not matched to a gene: 5. CDR3 size: 13 residues. CDR3 DNA: TGCAGCGTGGGGGGACAGGGTCCCGGGGAGCTGTTTTTT. It yields the protein CSVGGQGPGELFF.

The V gene is TRBV20-1, the J gene TRBJ1-1; D call uncertain. Between the trimmed V and J ends, which lost 3 bases and 5 bases, there was a span of 7 bases. Germline values: CDR1 DFQATT, CDR2 SNEGSKA (reference sequence). The CDR3 covers 11 residues. The CDR3 loop is CSASSRTEAFF. The CDR3 DNA follows: TGCAGTGCTAGCTCCAGGACTGAAGCTTTCTTT.

V and J are TRBV12-3 or TRBV12-4 and TRBJ2-3; 7 bases are a match to TRBD2. This CDR3 has 13 residues. J lost 6 bases, V lost 5 bases, and 5 bases had no gene match. CDR3 sequence reads: CASSGERGDTQYF. CDR3 nucleotide sequence: TGTGCCAGCAGTGGGGAGCGGGGCGATACGCAGTATTTT.

Written as DNA, the CDR3 is TGTGCCAGCAGCGACTACACGAACACTGAAGCTTTCTTT. Amino acids: CASSDYTNTEAFF. The chain recombines TRBV12-3 or TRBV12-4 with TRBJ1-1; D is ambiguous. V shed 6 bases and J shed 1 base, with 9 bases lying between them. This CDR3 has 13 amino acids.

The rearrangement uses TRBV5-1 and TRBJ2-2, with D perhaps matching TRBD2 (7 bases). Trimming left V 4 bases short and J 2 bases short, with 15 bases between. The CDR3 has 16 amino acids. Germline V CDR1 and CDR2: SGHRS, YFSETQ. The CDR3 reads CASSPGEGGNTGELFF. The CDR3 DNA is TGCGCCAGCAGCCCCGGGGAGGGGGGCAACACCGGGGAGCTGTTTTTT.

The gene calls are TRBV6-6 and TRBJ1-5; D is ambiguous. Deletions cut 4 bases from V and 8 bases from J, with 9 bases between. This CDR3 contains 12 residues. The germline gives CDR1 MNHNY, CDR2 SVGAGI (reference sequence). CDR3 sequence reads: CASSSLGEPQHF. DNA of the CDR3: TGTGCCAGCAGTTCCTTAGGAGAGCCCCAGCATTTT.

J is TRBJ2-2 and V is TRBV7-8, with TRBD1 identical over 9 bases. There are 17 residues in the CDR3. After removal of 5 bases from V and 5 bases from J, the junction contained 12 bases not matched to a gene. The germline CDR1 and CDR2 sequences are SGHVS and FQNEAQ. Here the CDR3 DNA reads TGTGCCAGCAGCCTGGTCACGGGACAGGGTTTTACCGGGGAGCTGTTTTTT. Amino acid sequence: CASSLVTGQGFTGELFF.

This chain joins TRBV5-6 and TRBJ2-7; weak D call: TRBD2 (5 bases). Germline V lookup: CDR1 SGHDT, CDR2 YYEEEE. This CDR3 spans 14 amino acids. Trimming shortened V by 0 bases and J by 3 bases, and 10 bases separated the two germline ends. The CDR3 nucleotides are TGTGCCAGCAGCTTGGGCTCGGGGTACTACGAGCAGTACTTC. Encoded protein: CASSLGSGYYEQYF.

The chain employs TRBV4-1 and TRBJ2-1; perhaps TRBD2 as D (5 bases). CDR3 size: 16 residues. Trimming removed 0 bases from V and 0 bases from J, with 9 bases in between. CDR1 and CDR2 (germline): MGHRA, YSYEKL. CDR3: CASSQDGLSSYNEQFF. The CDR3 region has the DNA TGCGCCAGCAGCCAAGACGGACTGAGCTCCTACAATGAGCAGTTCTTC.

This rearrangement joins TRBV5-1 to TRBJ1-2; D is possibly TRBD1 (6 bases). The germline V gene has CDR1 SGHRS and CDR2 YFSETQ. Trimming left V 1 base short and J 6 bases short, with 10 bases between. There are 13 residues in the CDR3. CDR3 DNA sequence: TGCGCCAGCAGCTTGCCAGGGGCGGATGGCTACACCTTC. Translated: CASSLPGADGYTF.

The table lists this clone with a count of one. This rearrangement joins TRBV11-2 to TRBJ2-7; 8 bases are a match to TRBD2. Germline CDR1 SGHAT, CDR2 FQNNGV. This CDR3 is built from 14 residues. V lost 4 bases and J lost 2; bases outside the gene matches: 4. CDR3 DNA: TGTGCCAGCAGCTCTAGCGGGCGAGCCTACGAGCAGTACTTC. As protein: CASSSSGRAYEQYF.

This chain connects TRBV4-1 to TRBJ2-1, with 8 bases matching TRBD2. The CDR3 length is 15 residues. CDR1 and CDR2 (germline): MGHRA, YSYEKL. Trimming at V came to 7 bases and at J to 3 bases, leaving 8 bases not matched to a gene. CDR3 DNA: TGCGCCAGCACCCCGGGACTAGGACTCTACAATGAGCAGTTCTTC. Translating gives CASTPGLGLYNEQFF.